This T cell receptor beta chain appears in the sequencing data of a study of T cells in tuberculosis. The table came from immunoSEQ multiplex PCR; TCRdb's copy has only in-frame clones and leaves some out. This table holds thousands of clones, just under 95% found once. In germline, CDR1 is MNHEY, CDR2 SMNVEV (reference sequence). CDR3 size: 15 residues. Trimming removed 6 bases from V and 5 bases from J, with 17 bases in between. The sample consisted of PBMCs. The sequence was collected from an adult with tuberculosis. The rearrangement joins TRBV27 to TRBJ2-1; perhaps TRBD2 as D (5 bases). The CDR3 DNA reads as TGTGCCAGCAGGGCTGTGAGGGCCTGGAACAATGAGCAGTTCTTC. Translating gives CASRAVRAWNNEQFF.